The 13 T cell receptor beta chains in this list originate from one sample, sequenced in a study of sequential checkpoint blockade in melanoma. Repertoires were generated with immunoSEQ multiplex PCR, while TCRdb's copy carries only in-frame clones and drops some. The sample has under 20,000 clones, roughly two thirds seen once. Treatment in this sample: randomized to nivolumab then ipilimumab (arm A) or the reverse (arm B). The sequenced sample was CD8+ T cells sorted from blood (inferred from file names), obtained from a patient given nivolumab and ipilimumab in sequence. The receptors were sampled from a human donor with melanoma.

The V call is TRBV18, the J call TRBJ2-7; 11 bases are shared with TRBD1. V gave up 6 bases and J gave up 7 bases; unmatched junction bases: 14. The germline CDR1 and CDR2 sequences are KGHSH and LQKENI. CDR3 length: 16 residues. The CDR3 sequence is CASSRTGGLLRREQYF. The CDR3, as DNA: TGTGCCAGCTCGCGGACAGGGGGCCTCCTGAGGAGGGAGCAGTACTTC.

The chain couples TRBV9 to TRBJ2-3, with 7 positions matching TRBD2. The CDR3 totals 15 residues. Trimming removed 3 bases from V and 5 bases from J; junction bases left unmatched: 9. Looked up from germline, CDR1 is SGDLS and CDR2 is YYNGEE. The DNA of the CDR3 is TGTGCCAGCAGCGCCCTTCGCGGGAGCGTAGATACGCAGTATTTT. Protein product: CASSALRGSVDTQYF.

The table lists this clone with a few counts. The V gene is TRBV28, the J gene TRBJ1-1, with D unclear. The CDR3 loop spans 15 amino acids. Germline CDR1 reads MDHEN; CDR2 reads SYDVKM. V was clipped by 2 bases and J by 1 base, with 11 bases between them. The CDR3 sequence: CASSLIGWWNTEAFF. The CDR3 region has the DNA TGTGCCAGCAGTTTAATCGGGTGGTGGAACACTGAAGCTTTCTTT.

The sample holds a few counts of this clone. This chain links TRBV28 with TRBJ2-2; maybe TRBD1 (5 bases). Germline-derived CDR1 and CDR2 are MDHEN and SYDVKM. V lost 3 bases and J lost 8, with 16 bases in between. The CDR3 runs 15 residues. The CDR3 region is CASSFGQGLRGELFF. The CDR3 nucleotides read TGTGCCAGCAGTTTCGGGCAGGGTTTGAGAGGGGAGCTGTTTTTT.

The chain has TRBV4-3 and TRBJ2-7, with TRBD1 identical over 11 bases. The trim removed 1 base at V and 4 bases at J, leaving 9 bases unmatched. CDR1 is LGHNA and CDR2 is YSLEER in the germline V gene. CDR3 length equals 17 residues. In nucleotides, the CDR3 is TGCGCCAGCAGCCAAGGTAGCTTAGGACAGGGGGCTTACGAGCAGTACTTC. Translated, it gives CASSQGSLGQGAYEQYF.

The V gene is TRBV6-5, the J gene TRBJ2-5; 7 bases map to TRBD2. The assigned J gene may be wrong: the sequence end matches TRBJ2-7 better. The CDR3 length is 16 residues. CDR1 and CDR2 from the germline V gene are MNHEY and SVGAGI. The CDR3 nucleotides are TGTGCCAGCAGTTACTCGGGGTGGGGGGGGGACGACGAGCAGTACTTC. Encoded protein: CASSYSGWGGDDEQYF.

The CDR3 is CASSLNPRSPTNEKLFF. The CDR3 DNA sequence: TGTGCCAGCAGCCTAAACCCCCGCTCTCCAACTAATGAAAAACTGTTTTTT. The rearrangement uses TRBV11-2 and TRBJ1-4; D unresolved. V was shortened by 5 bases and J by 0 bases, with 16 bases between the two germline ends. CDR3 length: 17 amino acids. Germline V lookup: CDR1 SGHAT, CDR2 FQNNGV.

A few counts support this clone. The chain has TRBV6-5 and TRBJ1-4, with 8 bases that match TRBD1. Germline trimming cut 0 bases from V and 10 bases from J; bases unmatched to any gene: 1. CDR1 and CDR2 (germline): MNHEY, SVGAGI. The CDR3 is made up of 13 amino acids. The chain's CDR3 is CASSYSTGGKLFF. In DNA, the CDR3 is TGTGCCAGCAGTTACTCAACAGGGGGAAAACTGTTTTTT.

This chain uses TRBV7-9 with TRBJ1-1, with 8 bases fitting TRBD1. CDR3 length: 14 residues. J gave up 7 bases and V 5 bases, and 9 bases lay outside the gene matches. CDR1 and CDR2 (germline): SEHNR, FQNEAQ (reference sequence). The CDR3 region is CASSNRGTLHEAFF. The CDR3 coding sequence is TGTGCCAGCAGCAACAGGGGGACCCTTCATGAAGCTTTCTTT.

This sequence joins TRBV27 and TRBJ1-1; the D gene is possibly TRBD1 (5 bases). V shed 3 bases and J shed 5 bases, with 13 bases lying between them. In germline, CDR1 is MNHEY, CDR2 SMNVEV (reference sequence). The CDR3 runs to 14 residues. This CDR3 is CASSFDTGGTEAFF. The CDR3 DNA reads TGTGCCAGCAGTTTTGATACGGGGGGGACTGAAGCTTTCTTT.

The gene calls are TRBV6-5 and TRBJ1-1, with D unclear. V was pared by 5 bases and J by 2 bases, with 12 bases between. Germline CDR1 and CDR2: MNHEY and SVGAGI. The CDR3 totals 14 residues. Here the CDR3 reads CASSENVENTEAFF. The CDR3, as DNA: TGTGCCAGCAGTGAAAATGTAGAAAACACTGAAGCTTTCTTT.

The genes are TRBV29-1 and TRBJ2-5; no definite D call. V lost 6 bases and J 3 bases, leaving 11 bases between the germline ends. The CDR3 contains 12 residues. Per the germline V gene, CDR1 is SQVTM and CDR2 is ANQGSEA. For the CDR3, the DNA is TGCAGCGTCCCTGAGCTAGAAGAGACCCAGTACTTC. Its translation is CSVPELEETQYF. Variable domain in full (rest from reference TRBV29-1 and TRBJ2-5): SAVISQKPSRDICQRGTSLTIQCQVDSQVTMMFWYRQQPGQSLTLIATANQGSEATYESGFVIDKFPISRPNLTFSTLTVSNMSPEDSSIYLCSVPELEETQYFGPGTRLLVL.

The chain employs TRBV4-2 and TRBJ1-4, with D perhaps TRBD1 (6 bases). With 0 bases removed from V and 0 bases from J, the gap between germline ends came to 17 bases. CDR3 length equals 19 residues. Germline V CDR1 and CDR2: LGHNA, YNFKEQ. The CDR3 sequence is CASSQDTGTPDATNEKLFF. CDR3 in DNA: TGTGCCAGCAGCCAAGATACCGGGACACCTGACGCAACTAATGAAAAACTGTTTTTT.